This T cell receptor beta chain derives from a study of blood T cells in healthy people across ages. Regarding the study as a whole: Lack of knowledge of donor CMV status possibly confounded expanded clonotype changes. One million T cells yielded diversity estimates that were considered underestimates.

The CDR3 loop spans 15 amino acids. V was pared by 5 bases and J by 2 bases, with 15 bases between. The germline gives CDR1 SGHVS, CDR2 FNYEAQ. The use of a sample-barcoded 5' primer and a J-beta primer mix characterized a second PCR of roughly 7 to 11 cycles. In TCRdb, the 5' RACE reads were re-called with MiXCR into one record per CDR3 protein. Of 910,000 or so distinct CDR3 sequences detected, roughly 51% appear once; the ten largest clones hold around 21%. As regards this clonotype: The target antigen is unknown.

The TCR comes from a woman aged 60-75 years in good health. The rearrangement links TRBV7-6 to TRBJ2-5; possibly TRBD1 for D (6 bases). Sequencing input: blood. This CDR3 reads CASSTRTGTQETQYF. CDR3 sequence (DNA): TGTGCCAGCAGCACAAGGACCGGGACACAAGAGACCCAGTACTTC.